Listed below are T cell receptor beta chains from one sample, sequenced in a study of blood T cells in healthy people across ages. One entry per CDR3 protein, called by TCRdb with MiXCR from the 5' RACE reads. The table has 800,000 to 950,000 distinct CDR3 sequences, approximately 49% seen once. The sequenced sample was blood. These receptors came from a man aged 30-40 years in good health. Each CDR3 is given with its conserved first and last residue. The D gene is left open where the match is weak. Clone size appears in some rows only: once, few, many, or a class for an expanded clone.

clone size: -
J gene: TRBJ2-3
V gene: TRBV4-2
D gene: TRBD2
CDR3 DNA: TGTGCCAGCAGCCCCCATAGCGGGGGGGACACAGATACGCAGTATTTT
CDR3 protein: CASSPHSGGDTDTQYF

clone size: -
J gene: TRBJ2-3
V gene: TRBV5-5
D gene: -
CDR3 DNA: TGTGCCAGCAGCTCGCTTCTGGGGCCTAGCACAGATACGCAGTATTTT
CDR3 protein: CASSSLLGPSTDTQYF

clone size: -
J gene: TRBJ2-5
V gene: TRBV20-1
D gene: TRBD2
CDR3 DNA: TGCAGTGCTAGGGCGGGGGGCTCCTACAATGAGCAGTACTTC
CDR3 protein: CSARAGGSYNEQYF

clone size: few
J gene: TRBJ1-5
V gene: TRBV20-1
D gene: -
CDR3 DNA: TGCAGTGCCCTCCTGGGAGGTGGCAATCAGCCCCAGCATTTT
CDR3 protein: CSALLGGGNQPQHF

clone size: -
J gene: TRBJ2-3
V gene: TRBV27
D gene: TRBD2
CDR3 DNA: TGTGCCAGCAGTTTAACTAGCGACCCAGATACGCAGTATTTT
CDR3 protein: CASSLTSDPDTQYF

clone size: -
J gene: TRBJ2-3
V gene: TRBV3-1
D gene: -
CDR3 DNA: TGTGCCAGCAGACACGTCCGGGACCCGAAGGGGACAGATACGCAGTATTTT
CDR3 protein: CASRHVRDPKGTDTQYF

clone size: -
J gene: TRBJ1-2
V gene: TRBV7-8
D gene: -
CDR3 DNA: TGTGCCAGCACTCAACGCGAGGGCCGCTTGATCGATGGCTACACCTTC
CDR3 protein: CASTQREGRLIDGYTF

clone size: -
J gene: TRBJ2-3
V gene: TRBV29-1
D gene: -
CDR3 DNA: TGCAGCGTCGGAAAAGACGGGGCCCTCGATACGCAGTATTTT
CDR3 protein: CSVGKDGALDTQYF

clone size: once
J gene: TRBJ1-4
V gene: TRBV4-3
D gene: -
CDR3 DNA: TGCGCCAGCAGCCCTGGGGAAGTTGGAGAAAAACTGTTTTTT
CDR3 protein: CASSPGEVGEKLFF

clone size: -
J gene: TRBJ1-5
V gene: TRBV20-1
D gene: -
CDR3 DNA: TGCAGTGCTAGACTCAGGGCGGCTAATAGCAATCAGCCCCAGCATTTT
CDR3 protein: CSARLRAANSNQPQHF

clone size: -
J gene: TRBJ2-7
V gene: TRBV5-1
D gene: -
CDR3 DNA: TGCGCCAGCAGCTTGGGCGCTAGCTTACCCTACGAGCAGTACTTC
CDR3 protein: CASSLGASLPYEQYF

clone size: few
J gene: TRBJ2-1
V gene: TRBV15
D gene: -
CDR3 DNA: TGTGCCACCAGCAGACCTCGGGACACTTACAATGAGCAGTTCTTC
CDR3 protein: CATSRPRDTYNEQFF

clone size: -
J gene: TRBJ2-1
V gene: TRBV20-1
D gene: TRBD2
CDR3 DNA: TGCAGTGCTAGAGATAGGGGGACTAGCGGAGGCAATGAGCAGTTCTTC
CDR3 protein: CSARDRGTSGGNEQFF

clone size: -
J gene: TRBJ2-4
V gene: TRBV5-1
D gene: -
CDR3 DNA: TGCGCCAGCAGCTTGGGAGAGGTAGCCAAAAACATTCAGTACTTC
CDR3 protein: CASSLGEVAKNIQYF

clone size: -
J gene: TRBJ1-5
V gene: TRBV28
D gene: -
CDR3 DNA: TGTGCCAGCAGTCCTTACACGAACAGGGTCAGCAATCAGCCCCAGCATTTT
CDR3 protein: CASSPYTNRVSNQPQHF

clone size: few
J gene: TRBJ2-1
V gene: TRBV20-1
D gene: -
CDR3 DNA: TGCAGTGCTTGTAACAGGGGAGGGGACCGTTACAATGAGCAGTTCTTC
CDR3 protein: CSACNRGGDRYNEQFF

clone size: -
J gene: TRBJ2-3
V gene: TRBV15
D gene: -
CDR3 DNA: TGTGCCACCAGCAGCCGGGGAGCGAGCACAGATACGCAGTATTTT
CDR3 protein: CATSSRGASTDTQYF

clone size: -
J gene: TRBJ2-1
V gene: TRBV7-9
D gene: -
CDR3 DNA: TGTGCCAGCAGCGCCCTAGCCGGGGGGCCTTCATTCGATGAGCAGTTCTTC
CDR3 protein: CASSALAGGPSFDEQFF

clone size: -
J gene: TRBJ2-7
V gene: TRBV4-2
D gene: -
CDR3 DNA: TGTGCCAGCAGCCAAAACTACAAGGAGCAGTACTTC
CDR3 protein: CASSQNYKEQYF

clone size: -
J gene: TRBJ1-5
V gene: TRBV12-3/TRBV12-4
D gene: -
CDR3 DNA: TGTGCCAGCAGTTTAGAACCGTCGCCAAATCAGCCCCAGCATTTT
CDR3 protein: CASSLEPSPNQPQHF

clone size: -
J gene: TRBJ1-6
V gene: TRBV7-2
D gene: TRBD1
CDR3 DNA: TGTGCCAGCAGGGAAGGGGGAGCGGGACAGGGGTCAAATTCACCCCTCCACTTT
CDR3 protein: CASREGGAGQGSNSPLHF

clone size: -
J gene: TRBJ2-5
V gene: TRBV6-1
D gene: TRBD2
CDR3 DNA: TGTGCCAGCAGTGAATTCCCTAGCGGGGGAGAGACCCAGTACTTC
CDR3 protein: CASSEFPSGGETQYF